These 7 T cell receptor beta chains came from one sample sequenced in a study of cytomegalovirus exposure and HLA in healthy donors. In the PCR, 60 Vbeta and 13 Jbeta primers were used. Profiling relied on immunoSEQ multiplex PCR, and the TCRdb table lists in-frame clones only, not all of them. The table shows approximately 120,000 clones, with roughly 75% occurring only once. Sequencing was performed on PBMCs. Receptors originate from a female donor in good health and CMV-seronegative.

The V and J genes are TRBV7-8 and TRBJ2-7; 7 bases align to TRBD1. The ends lost 4 bases at V and 3 bases at J; junction bases unmatched: 3. The CDR3 has 13 amino acids. The germline V gene has CDR1 SGHVS and CDR2 FQNEAQ. The CDR3 is CASSYGTVYEQYF. CDR3 DNA sequence: TGTGCCAGCAGCTACGGGACAGTCTACGAGCAGTACTTC.

This clone came up once. The V and J genes are TRBV15 and TRBJ1-2; 10 bases map to TRBD1. V lost 4 bases and J lost 6; bases outside the gene matches: 8. Germline V gives CDR1 LNHNV, CDR2 YYDKDF (reference sequence). This CDR3 region has 15 residues. Here the CDR3 reads CATSISGQGENGYTF. The CDR3, as DNA: TGTGCCACCAGCATTAGCGGACAGGGGGAAAATGGCTACACCTTC.

The chain couples TRBV19 to TRBJ1-3; D is uncertain. CDR1 is LNHDA and CDR2 is SQIVND in the germline V gene (reference sequence). V was trimmed by 7 bases and J by 0 bases, leaving 10 bases between them. The CDR3 is 14 amino acids. The CDR3 nucleotides read TGTGCCAGTATAGAGACATTCTCTGGAAACACCATATATTTT. Residues: CASIETFSGNTIYF.

The genes are TRBV11-2 and TRBJ1-5; 8 nucleotides line up with TRBD1. The CDR3 spans 14 residues. Germline V lookup: CDR1 SGHAT, CDR2 FQNNGV. Trimming at V came to 4 bases and at J to 6 bases, leaving 5 bases not matched to a gene. The CDR3 nucleotides read TGTGCCAGCAGCTCCTCAACAGGGGGTCAGCCCCAGCATTTT. Its protein product is CASSSSTGGQPQHF.

This sequence joins TRBV27 and TRBJ1-2; D is possibly TRBD1 (5 bases). CDR3 length equals 14 residues. The ends were cut back, 5 bases at V and 8 bases at J, with 18 bases in the middle. Germline CDR1 and CDR2: MNHEY and SMNVEV (reference sequence). The chain's CDR3 is CASSLRPGLGGYTF. The DNA for the CDR3 is TGTGCCAGCAGTCTTCGTCCAGGGCTGGGGGGCTACACCTTC.

This chain links TRBV6-1 with TRBJ1-1; a possible D gene is TRBD1 (6 bases). Between the trimmed V and J ends, which lost 4 bases and 3 bases, there was a span of 12 bases. Germline V lookup: CDR1 MNHNS, CDR2 SASEGT. The CDR3 spans 14 residues. The DNA for the CDR3 is TGTGCCAGCAGTGCGAGGGGGGGGGACACTGAAGCTTTCTTT. Encoded protein: CASSARGGDTEAFF.

This clone was observed a handful of times. CDR3 sequence: CASSPLEGDGTDTQYF. DNA for the CDR3: TGTGCCAGCAGTCCCCTCGAAGGGGATGGCACAGATACGCAGTATTTT. The chain recombines TRBV11-3 with TRBJ2-3; TRBD1 might be the D (5 bases). The germline gives CDR1 SGHNT, CDR2 YENEEA. This CDR3 has 16 residues. V was trimmed by 6 bases and J by 1 base, leaving 17 bases between them.